These 17 T cell receptor beta chains were all obtained from the same sample, sequenced in a study of T cells after posttransplantation cyclophosphamide. Libraries were prepared by immunoSEQ multiplex PCR; TCRdb keeps only in-frame clonotypes and omits some of them. The sample presents some 10,000 clones, none singletons. Cyclophosphamide on days +3 and +4 followed busulfan-fludarabine conditioning and a marrow graft. Source: PBMCs, taken after allogeneic stem cell transplant with posttransplant cyclophosphamide. The receptors were gathered from a female patient aged 35 to 55 who received an allogeneic stem cell transplant from a related donor, was CMV-positive, and had no GVHD. Some T cells may arise from the graft donor.

This clone was found many times. This chain connects TRBV5-4 to TRBJ2-1; no reliable D call. The CDR3 runs 15 residues. V shed 4 bases and J shed 4 bases, with 15 bases lying between them. Looked up from germline, CDR1 is SGHNT and CDR2 is YYREEE (reference sequence). The CDR3 sequence: CASSLRGTRYNEQFF. Here the CDR3 DNA reads TGTGCCAGCAGCCTCAGAGGCACCAGGTACAATGAGCAGTTCTTC.

The V gene is TRBV24-1, the J gene TRBJ2-1; TRBD1 aligns across 12 bases. The CDR3 has 16 amino acids. Germline V CDR1 and CDR2: KGHDR, SFDVKD. The junction had 7 bases not matched to a gene; V was cut back by 4 bases and J by 7 bases. The CDR3 DNA is TGTGCCACCAGTGAATGGGACAGGGGGCCGGGGAATGAGCAGTTCTTC. Translated, it gives CATSEWDRGPGNEQFF.

This chain uses TRBV7-6 with TRBJ1-2; 7 nucleotides agree with TRBD1. This CDR3 has 15 residues. Trimming took 6 bases from V and 2 from J; bases not matched to a gene: 9. The V gene's germline CDR1 is SGHVS and CDR2 FNYEAQ. CDR3: CASSPGQVANYGYTF. CDR3 sequence (DNA): TGTGCCAGCAGTCCAGGACAGGTTGCGAACTATGGCTACACCTTC.

This clone was recorded at least ten times. The rearrangement links TRBV9 to TRBJ2-1; TRBD1 aligns across 12 bases. Germline CDR1 reads SGDLS; CDR2 reads YYNGEE. The CDR3 extends over 15 amino acids. V lost 3 bases and J lost 8; bases outside the gene matches: 6. The CDR3, as DNA: TGTGCCAGCAGCGCCGGGACAGGGGGCAGCGATGAGCAGTTCTTC. Protein product: CASSAGTGGSDEQFF.

This clone was seen ten or more times. CDR3 amino acids: CASSPTGVEQYF. Written as DNA, the CDR3 is TGTGCCAGCAGCCCAACAGGGGTCGAGCAGTACTTC. The chain combines TRBV14 with TRBJ2-7, with TRBD1 identical over 7 bases. Germline values: CDR1 SGHDN, CDR2 FVKESK. V shed 4 bases and J 6 bases; nucleotides not matched to a gene: 3. CDR3 length: 12 amino acids. The whole variable domain, remainder taken from reference TRBV14 and TRBJ2-7, is EAGVTQFPSHSVIEKGQTVTLRCDPISGHDNLYWYRRVMGKEIKFLLHFVKESKQDESGMPNNRFLAERTGGTYSTLKVQPAELEDSGVYFCASSPTGVEQYFGPGTRLTVT.

This clone occurred many times. CDR3 sequence: CASALAGPTGELFF. The CDR3 nucleotides are TGTGCCAGCGCGCTAGCGGGTCCGACCGGGGAGCTGTTTTTT. This chain uses TRBV27 with TRBJ2-2; TRBD2 agrees at 8 bases. Germline CDR1 MNHEY, CDR2 SMNVEV (reference sequence). V shed 8 bases, J shed 5 bases, and the junction held 7 bases outside the gene matches. This CDR3 is 14 amino acids long.

The sample holds many counts of this clone. The chain uses TRBV7-2 and TRBJ2-2; TRBD2 matches at 12 bases. This CDR3 is built from 17 residues. Germline CDR1 reads SGHTA; CDR2 reads FQGNSA. V was clipped by 2 bases and J by 1 base; unmatched bases: 2. The CDR3 spells CASSLTGLAGNTGELFF. For the CDR3, the DNA is TGTGCCAGCAGCTTAACGGGACTAGCGGGGAACACCGGGGAGCTGTTTTTT.

The chain uses TRBV12-3 or TRBV12-4 and TRBJ2-1; the match to TRBD2 covers 11 bases. The V segment lost 2 bases and the J segment 7 bases; nucleotides outside the gene matches: 7. This CDR3 has 16 residues. The CDR3: CASSLYSPSGGNEQFF. CDR3 coding DNA: TGTGCCAGCAGTTTATACTCTCCTAGCGGGGGGAATGAGCAGTTCTTC.

This clone has ten or more counts. The chain employs TRBV4-2 and TRBJ2-1; TRBD2 matches at 12 bases. The CDR3 contains 17 residues. V lost 0 bases and J lost 3; bases outside the gene matches: 3. The germline V gene has CDR1 LGHNA and CDR2 YNFKEQ. CDR3 residues: CASSQDQLAGGYNEQFF. Written as DNA, the CDR3 is TGTGCCAGCAGCCAAGACCAACTAGCGGGGGGCTACAATGAGCAGTTCTTC.

This clone has a count of ten or more. The rearrangement links TRBV19 to TRBJ2-5; perhaps TRBD2 as D (5 bases). V gave up 5 bases and J gave up 4 bases, with 8 bases separating them. This CDR3 is built from 12 residues. From germline, CDR1 is LNHDA and CDR2 SQIVND (reference sequence). The CDR3 reads CASSPSGETQYF. In DNA, the CDR3 is TGTGCCAGTAGTCCGAGCGGAGAGACCCAGTACTTC. Variable domain in full (rest from reference TRBV19 and TRBJ2-5): DGGITQSPKYLFRKEGQNVTLSCEQNLNHDAMYWYRQDPGQGLRLIYYSQIVNDFQKGDIAEGYSVSREKKESFPLTVTSAQKNPTAFYLCASSPSGETQYFGPGTRLLVL.

This clone was seen ten or more times. The chain couples TRBV5-4 to TRBJ2-4; 8 positions agree with TRBD1. This CDR3 has 16 amino acids. Trimming cost V 4 bases and J 7 bases; bases outside gene matches: 13. The germline V gene has CDR1 SGHNT and CDR2 YYREEE (reference sequence). The CDR3 region has the DNA TGTGCCAGCAGCCGACAGGGGAATGATTTCAGGAACATTCAGTACTTC. The encoded protein is CASSRQGNDFRNIQYF.

This clone occurred many times. This sequence joins TRBV25-1 and TRBJ2-2; the match to TRBD2 covers 13 bases. J gave up 5 bases and V 10 bases, and 4 bases lay outside the gene matches. The CDR3 length is 14 residues. Germline lookup yields CDR1 MGHDK and CDR2 SYGVNS. CDR3 residues: CAIRTSGSTGELFF. Here the CDR3 DNA reads TGTGCCATCCGGACTAGCGGGAGTACCGGGGAGCTGTTTTTT.

The chain recombines TRBV9 with TRBJ2-7; D is unresolved. CDR1 SGDLS and CDR2 YYNGEE come from the germline V gene. The CDR3 is 15 amino acids. The CDR3 sequence is CVSCFRQETAYEQYF. CDR3 in DNA: TGTGTCAGTTGTTTCAGGCAGGAGACGGCCTACGAGCAGTACTTC.

This clone has ten or more counts. The chain recombines TRBV6-4 with TRBJ2-1, with 8 positions matching TRBD2. The CDR3 consists of 14 residues. The germline gives CDR1 MRHNA, CDR2 SNTAGT. V trimming: 5 bases; J trimming: 3 bases; junction bases outside the gene matches: 3. The CDR3 sequence: CASSPAGVYNEQFF. CDR3 nucleotides: TGTGCCAGCAGTCCAGCGGGGGTCTACAATGAGCAGTTCTTC.

This clone was detected many times. The genes are TRBV12-3 or TRBV12-4 and TRBJ1-2; tentative D call: TRBD1 (6 bases). CDR3 length: 14 residues. Trimming took off 1 base at V and 5 bases at J, with 11 bases between the two ends. The CDR3 nucleotides read TGTGCCAGCAGTTTAGGAACAGGGAGGTATGGCTACACCTTC. The encoded protein is CASSLGTGRYGYTF.

This clone was seen at least ten times. V and J are TRBV7-9 and TRBJ2-5; 12 bases match TRBD2. This CDR3 has 16 residues. Germline-derived CDR1 and CDR2 are SEHNR and FQNEAQ (reference sequence). The junction had 4 bases not matched to a gene; V was cut back by 5 bases and J by 0 bases. The CDR3 protein is CASSQTSGGYQETQYF. In DNA, the CDR3 is TGTGCCAGCAGCCAGACTAGCGGGGGCTACCAAGAGACCCAGTACTTC. Looking up the rest from reference TRBV7-9 and TRBJ2-5 gives the full variable domain: DTGVSQNPRHKITKRGQNVTFRCDPISEHNRLYWYRQTLGQGPEFLTYFQNEAQLEKSRLLSDRFSAERPKGSFSTLEIQRTEQGDSAMYLCASSQTSGGYQETQYFGPGTRLLVL.

This clone showed up many times. The chain is built from TRBV6-5 and TRBJ1-1, with D perhaps matching TRBD1 (5 bases). Trimming cost V 5 bases and J 5 bases, with 18 bases left between them. The CDR3 is 15 residues long. Per germline, CDR1 MNHEY and CDR2 SVGAGI. DNA of the CDR3: TGTGCCAGCAGTCGCCCCCAGGGAGTTGGAACTGAAGCTTTCTTT. It yields the protein CASSRPQGVGTEAFF.